This TCR beta chain is drawn from a study of CD8+ T cells in alopecia areata. For the study at large: Severity of treated patients was scored by affected scalp percentage.

RNA was extracted and reverse transcribed into cDNA as the sequencing template. Clones were read by immunoSEQ multiplex PCR, and TCRdb kept only the in-frame ones, dropping some. Here the sample spans 200,000 to 250,000 clones, 66% being singletons. The CDR3 is made up of 16 amino acids. Germline V CDR1 and CDR2: SGDLS, YYNGEE. J gave up 6 bases and V 0 bases, and 10 bases lay outside the gene matches. A few counts support this clone. Noted treatment: oral pan-JAK inhibitor, 5-10 mg twice daily. This rearrangement joins TRBV9 to TRBJ1-2, with 8 bases lining up with TRBD1. This sample comprised CD4+ T cells sorted from blood, obtained between weeks 44 and 45, from a patient treated with tofacitinib. This TCR came from a human donor with alopecia areata. CDR3 in amino acids: CASSVALGQGLDGYTF. Written as DNA, the CDR3 is TGTGCCAGCAGCGTAGCTCTAGGACAGGGTCTTGATGGCTACACCTTC.